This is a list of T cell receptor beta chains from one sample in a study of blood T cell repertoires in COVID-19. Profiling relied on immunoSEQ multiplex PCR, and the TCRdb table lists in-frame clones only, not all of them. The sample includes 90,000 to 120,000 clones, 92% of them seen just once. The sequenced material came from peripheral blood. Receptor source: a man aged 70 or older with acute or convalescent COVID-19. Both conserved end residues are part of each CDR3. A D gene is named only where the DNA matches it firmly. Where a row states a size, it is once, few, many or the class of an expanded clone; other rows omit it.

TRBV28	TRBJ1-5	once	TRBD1	CASRGGQGGQPQHF	TGTGCCAGCAGGGGGGGACAGGGGGGACAGCCCCAGCATTTT
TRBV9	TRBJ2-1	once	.	CASSVDGGIYNEQFF	TGTGCCAGCAGCGTAGACGGCGGGATCTACAATGAGCAGTTCTTC
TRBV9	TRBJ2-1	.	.	CASSVGGIPPNEQFF	TGTGCCAGCAGCGTGGGCGGGATCCCCCCCAATGAGCAGTTCTTC
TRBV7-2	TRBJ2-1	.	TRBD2	CASSFTSGDYNEQFF	TGTGCCAGCAGCTTTACCAGCGGGGACTACAATGAGCAGTTCTTC
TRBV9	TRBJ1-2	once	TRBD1	CASSHGQGAIGGYTF	TGTGCCAGCAGCCACGGCCAGGGGGCCATAGGTGGCTACACCTTC
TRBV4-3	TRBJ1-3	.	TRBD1	CASSPDRGYGNTIYF	TGCGCCAGCAGCCCTGACAGGGGGTATGGAAACACCATATATTTT
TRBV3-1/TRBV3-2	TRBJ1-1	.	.	CASSPGAAPITEAFF	TGTGCCAGCAGCCCAGGGGCGGCGCCAATCACTGAAGCTTTCTTT
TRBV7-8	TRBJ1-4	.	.	CASSLGHEKLFF	TGTGCCAGCAGCCTGGGACACGAAAAACTGTTTTTT
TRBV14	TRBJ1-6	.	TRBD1	CASTGQGDSPLHF	TGTGCCAGCACCGGACAGGGCGATTCACCCCTCCACTTT
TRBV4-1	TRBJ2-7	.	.	CASSPGVFGYEQYF	TGCGCCAGCAGCCCGGGGGTGTTTGGCTACGAGCAGTACTTC
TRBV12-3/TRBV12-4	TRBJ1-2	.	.	CASSLGIGYGYTF	TGTGCCAGCAGTCTCGGGATCGGCTATGGCTACACCTTC
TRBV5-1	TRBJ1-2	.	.	CASSLRREGGYTF	TGCGCCAGCAGCTTGCGGCGGGAAGGTGGCTACACCTTC
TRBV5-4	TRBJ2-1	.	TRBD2	CASSLEGLAGTNEQFF	TGTGCCAGCAGCTTGGAGGGACTAGCGGGAACCAATGAGCAGTTCTTC
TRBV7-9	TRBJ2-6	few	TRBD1	CASPKGGRAGANVLTF	TGTGCCAGCCCAAAAGGGGGCAGGGCTGGGGCCAACGTCCTGACTTTC
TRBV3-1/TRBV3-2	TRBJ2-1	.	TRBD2	CASSLSGGAKNEQFF	TGTGCCAGCAGCCTTTCCGGGGGGGCAAAGAATGAGCAGTTCTTC
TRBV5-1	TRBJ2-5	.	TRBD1	CASRGQGEETQYF	TGCGCCAGCAGGGGGCAGGGGGAAGAGACCCAGTACTTC
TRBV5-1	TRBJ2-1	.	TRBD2	CASEVAGGLTNEQFF	TGCGCCAGCGAAGTAGCGGGAGGGCTAACTAATGAGCAGTTCTTC
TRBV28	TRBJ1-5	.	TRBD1	CASSFGAGGRQPQHF	TGTGCCAGCAGTTTTGGGGCAGGGGGCAGGCAGCCCCAGCATTTT
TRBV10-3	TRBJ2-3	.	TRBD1	CAISGSGAAQGDTQYF	TGTGCCATCAGTGGATCTGGGGCGGCACAGGGGGATACGCAGTATTTT
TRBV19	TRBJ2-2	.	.	CASSFLRETGELFF	TGTGCCAGTTCCTTTCTCAGGGAAACCGGGGAGCTGTTTTTT
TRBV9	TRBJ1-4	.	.	CASSVDGGRSEKLFF	TGTGCCAGCAGCGTAGATGGAGGACGGAGTGAAAAACTGTTTTTT
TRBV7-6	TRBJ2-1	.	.	CASSLAGRGYRRNEQFF	TGTGCCAGCAGCTTAGCCGGCAGGGGCTATCGGCGCAATGAGCAGTTCTTC
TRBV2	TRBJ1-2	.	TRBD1	CASSEVAGGVYGYTF	TGTGCCAGCAGTGAAGTCGCAGGGGGCGTCTATGGCTACACCTTC
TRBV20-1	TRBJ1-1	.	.	CSARDSEAFF	TGCAGTGCTAGAGACTCCGAAGCTTTCTTT
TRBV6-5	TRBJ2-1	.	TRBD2	CASCSSGMFEQFF	TGTGCCAGCTGTTCCAGCGGGATGTTTGAGCAGTTCTTC
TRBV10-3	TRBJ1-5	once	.	CAISALGQHQPQHF	TGTGCCATCAGTGCTCTGGGGCAGCATCAGCCCCAGCATTTT
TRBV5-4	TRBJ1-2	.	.	CASSLIQAFNYGYTF	TGTGCCAGCAGCCTGATCCAGGCCTTTAACTATGGCTACACCTTC
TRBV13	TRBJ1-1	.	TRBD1	CASSARRTGGNTEAFF	TGTGCCAGCAGCGCCCGTAGGACAGGGGGGAACACTGAAGCTTTCTTT
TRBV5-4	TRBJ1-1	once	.	CASSPSRALNTEAFF	TGTGCCAGCAGCCCGTCGCGGGCCCTGAACACTGAAGCTTTCTTT
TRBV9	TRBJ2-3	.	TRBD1	CASSVGQGATDTQYF	TGTGCCAGCAGCGTTGGACAGGGAGCCACAGATACGCAGTATTTT
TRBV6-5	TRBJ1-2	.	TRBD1	CASSYSGTGRNYGYTF	TGTGCCAGCAGTTACTCGGGGACAGGGCGGAACTATGGCTACACCTTC
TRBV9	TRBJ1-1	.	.	CASSVGGAGPPINTEAFF	TGTGCCAGCAGCGTAGGTGGGGCCGGACCCCCCATCAACACTGAAGCTTTCTTT
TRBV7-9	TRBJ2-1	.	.	CASSLGSGHNEQFF	TGTGCCAGCAGCTTAGGTTCAGGGCACAATGAGCAGTTCTTC
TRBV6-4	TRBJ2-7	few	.	CASSDTDRAPYEQYF	TGTGCCAGCAGTGACACGGACAGAGCACCCTACGAGCAGTACTTC
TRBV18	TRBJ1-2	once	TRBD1	CASSLDRDYGYTF	TGTGCCAGCTCACTAGACAGGGACTATGGCTACACCTTC
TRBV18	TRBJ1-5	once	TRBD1	CASSPRGHWDQPQHF	TGTGCCAGCTCACCAAGGGGGCATTGGGATCAGCCCCAGCATTTT
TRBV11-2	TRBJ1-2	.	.	CASSLSGGYTF	TGTGCCAGCAGCTTATCGGGAGGCTACACCTTC
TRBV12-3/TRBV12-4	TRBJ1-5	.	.	CASSLANQPQHF	TGTGCCAGCAGTTTGGCCAATCAGCCCCAGCATTTT
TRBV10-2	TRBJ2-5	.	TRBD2	CASSGTRQETQYF	TGCGCCAGCAGTGGGACTAGGCAAGAGACCCAGTACTTC
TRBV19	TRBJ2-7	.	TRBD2	CASRGRGLASEQYF	TGTGCCAGTAGGGGAAGGGGACTAGCGAGTGAGCAGTACTTC
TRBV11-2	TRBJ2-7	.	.	CASSLRVADFYEQYF	TGTGCCAGCAGCTTGCGAGTAGCGGACTTCTACGAGCAGTACTTC
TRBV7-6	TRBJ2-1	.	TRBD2	CASSPGLAGGSGAYNEQFF	TGTGCCAGCAGCCCGGGACTAGCGGGAGGGTCTGGCGCCTACAATGAGCAGTTCTTC
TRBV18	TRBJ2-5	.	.	CASSPSGGQETQYF	TGTGCCAGCTCACCATCCGGGGGCCAAGAGACCCAGTACTTC